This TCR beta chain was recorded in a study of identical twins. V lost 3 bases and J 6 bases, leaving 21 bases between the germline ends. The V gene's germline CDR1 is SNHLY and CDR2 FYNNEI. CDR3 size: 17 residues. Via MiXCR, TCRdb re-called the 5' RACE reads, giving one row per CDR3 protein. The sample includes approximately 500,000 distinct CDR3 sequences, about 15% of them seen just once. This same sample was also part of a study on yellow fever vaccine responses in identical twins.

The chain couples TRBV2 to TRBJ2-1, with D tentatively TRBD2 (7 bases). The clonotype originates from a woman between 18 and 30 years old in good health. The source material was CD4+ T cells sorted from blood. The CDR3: CASSDQRWGAGANEQFF. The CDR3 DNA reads TGTGCCAGCAGTGACCAGCGATGGGGGGCGGGGGCCAATGAGCAGTTCTTC.